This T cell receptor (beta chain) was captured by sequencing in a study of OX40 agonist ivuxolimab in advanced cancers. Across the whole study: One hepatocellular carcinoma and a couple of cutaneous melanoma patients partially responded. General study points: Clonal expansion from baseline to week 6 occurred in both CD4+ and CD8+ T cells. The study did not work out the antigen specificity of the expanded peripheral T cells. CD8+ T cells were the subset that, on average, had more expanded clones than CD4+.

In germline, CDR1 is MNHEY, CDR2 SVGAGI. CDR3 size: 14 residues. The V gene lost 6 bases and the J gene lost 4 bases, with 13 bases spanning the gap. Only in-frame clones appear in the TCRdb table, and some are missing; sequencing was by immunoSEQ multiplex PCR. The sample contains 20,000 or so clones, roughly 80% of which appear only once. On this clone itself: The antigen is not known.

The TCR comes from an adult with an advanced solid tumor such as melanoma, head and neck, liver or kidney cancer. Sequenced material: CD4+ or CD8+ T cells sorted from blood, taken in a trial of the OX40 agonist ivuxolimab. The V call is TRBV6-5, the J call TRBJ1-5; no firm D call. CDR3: CASSPGSLNQPQHF. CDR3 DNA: TGTGCCAGCAGCCCCGGGTCCCTAAATCAGCCCCAGCATTTT.